Presented here are 10 T cell receptor beta chains from one specimen sequenced in a study of breast tumors, draining lymph nodes, adjacent tissues. Breast cancer patients provided tissue from their axillary draining lymph nodes. TCRdb re-called the multiplex PCR reads with MiXCR, one entry per CDR3 protein. The table has 100,000 to 150,000 distinct CDR3 sequences, just under 20% seen once. The sequenced sample consisted of axillary lymph node tissue. Receptor source: a female donor with breast cancer. Some clones in this sample may be carry-over from other donors' samples.

This clonotype was counted many times. V and J are TRBV5-8 and TRBJ2-3, with 14 bases aligning to TRBD2. The length of the CDR3 is 19 residues. The germline gives CDR1 SGHTS, CDR2 YDEGEE. V lost 4 bases, J lost 0 bases, and 10 bases stayed unmatched. This CDR3 is CASSTGLAGAYPSTDTQYF. The CDR3 DNA reads TGTGCCAGCAGCACGGGACTAGCGGGAGCTTATCCTAGCACAGATACGCAGTATTTT.

This chain connects TRBV5-6 to TRBJ2-5; D gene ambiguous. Germline V gene lookup returns CDR1 SGHDT and CDR2 YYEEEE. V lost 6 bases and J lost 2, with 23 bases in between. The CDR3 contains 17 residues. The CDR3 DNA sequence: TGTGCCAGCACCCGGCGAGGATTTACGATGGATCAAGAGACCCAGTACTTC. This translates into CASTRRGFTMDQETQYF.

This clonotype was observed many times. The genes are TRBV6-5 and TRBJ1-4; maybe TRBD1 (5 bases). The CDR3 has 14 amino acids. Germline V gives CDR1 MNHEY, CDR2 SVGAGI. Between the trimmed V and J ends, which lost 0 bases and 7 bases, there was a span of 9 bases. The CDR3 DNA follows: TGTGCCAGCAGTTACTCGGCCAGGGTTGAAAAACTGTTTTTT. Translation: CASSYSARVEKLFF.

This clonotype was picked up many times. J is TRBJ2-3 and V is TRBV11-2; D is unclear. Trimming left V 9 bases short and J 0 bases short, with 7 bases between. Germline V gene data show CDR1 as SGHAT and CDR2 as FQNNGV. The CDR3 is 12 amino acids. The CDR3 DNA follows: TGTGCCAGTGGAATGAGCACAGATACGCAGTATTTT. Translation gives CASGMSTDTQYF.

This clonotype was found many times. This chain connects TRBV6-1 to TRBJ1-6; weak D call: TRBD1 (5 bases). Trimming shortened V by 7 bases and J by 6 bases, and 13 bases separated the two germline ends. Germline V gene sequence: CDR1 MNHNS, CDR2 SASEGT. The CDR3 is 14 amino acids. CDR3 protein: CASKMDTGNSPLHF. The CDR3 DNA reads as TGTGCCAGCAAGATGGACACGGGTAATTCACCCCTCCACTTT.

This clonotype was counted a few times. The V gene is TRBV3-1, the J gene TRBJ2-7; 9 bases match TRBD2. The length of the CDR3 is 15 residues. CDR1 is LGHDT and CDR2 is YNNKEL in the germline V gene (reference sequence). Trimming took 0 bases from V and 1 from J; bases not matched to a gene: 1. Here the CDR3 DNA reads TGTGCCAGCAGCCAAGACGCGGGGGGGTCCTACGAGCAGTACTTC. It translates to CASSQDAGGSYEQYF.

This clonotype was found a few times. The V gene is TRBV7-9, the J gene TRBJ2-2, with D perhaps given as TRBD1 or TRBD2 (6 bases each). The CDR3 spans 15 residues. CDR1 SEHNR and CDR2 FQNEAQ come from the germline V gene (reference sequence). The germline V and J ends were trimmed by 3 bases and 5 bases, with 13 bases remaining between them. Here the CDR3 DNA reads TGTGCCAGCAGCTTGGGGGGCCGGAAAACCGGGGAGCTGTTTTTT. This translates into CASSLGGRKTGELFF.

This clonotype was detected a few times. This clone may be a read error of a much larger clone one base away. The rearrangement joins TRBV2 to TRBJ1-4; perhaps TRBD1 as D (6 bases). CDR1 is SNHLY, CDR2 FYNNEI, per germline. CDR3 length equals 13 residues. The CDR3 region has the DNA TGTGCCGGCAGTGGGGGGGCGGATGAAAAACTGTTTTTT. This gives the protein CAGSGGADEKLFF. Looking up the rest from reference TRBV2 and TRBJ1-4 gives the full variable domain: EPEVTQTPSHQVTQMGQEVILRCVPISNHLYFYWYRQILGQKVEFLVSFYNNEISEKSEIFDDQFSVERPDGSNFTLKIRSTKLEDSAMYFCAGSGGADEKLFFGSGTQLSVL.

The chain has TRBV20-1 and TRBJ1-1; D gene ambiguous. CDR3 size: 14 residues. V was clipped by 0 bases and J by 1 base, with 9 bases between them. Germline assignment: CDR1 DFQATT and CDR2 SNEGSKA (reference sequence). The CDR3: CSAREDVTNTEAFF. CDR3 in DNA: TGCAGTGCTAGAGAGGATGTCACGAACACTGAAGCTTTCTTT.

This clonotype was seen many times. The chain uses TRBV19 and TRBJ1-5; 9 nucleotides agree with TRBD1. The CDR3 loop spans 13 amino acids. The V and J ends lost 9 bases and 6 bases, in that order; junction bases with no gene match: 6. Germline CDR1 and CDR2: LNHDA and SQIVND (reference sequence). The CDR3 is CARLQGAPQPQHF. The CDR3 DNA sequence: TGTGCCAGATTACAGGGGGCTCCTCAGCCCCAGCATTTT.